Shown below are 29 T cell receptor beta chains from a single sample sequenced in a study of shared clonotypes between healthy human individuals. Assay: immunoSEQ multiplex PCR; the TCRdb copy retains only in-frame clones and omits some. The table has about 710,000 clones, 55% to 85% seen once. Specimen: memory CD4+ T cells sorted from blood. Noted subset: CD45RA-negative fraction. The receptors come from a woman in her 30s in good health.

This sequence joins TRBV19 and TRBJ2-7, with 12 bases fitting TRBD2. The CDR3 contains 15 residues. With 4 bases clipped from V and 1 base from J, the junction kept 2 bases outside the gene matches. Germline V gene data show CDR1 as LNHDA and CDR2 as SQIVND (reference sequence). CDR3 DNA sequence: TGTGCCAGTAGTAGGACTAGCGGGATATCCTACGAGCAGTACTTC. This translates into CASSRTSGISYEQYF.

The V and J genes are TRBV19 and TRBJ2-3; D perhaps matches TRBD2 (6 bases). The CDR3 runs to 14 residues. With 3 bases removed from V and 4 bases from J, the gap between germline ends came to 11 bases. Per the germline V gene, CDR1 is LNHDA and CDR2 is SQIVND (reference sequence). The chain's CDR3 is CASSIRESADTQYF. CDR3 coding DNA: TGTGCCAGTAGTATCCGGGAGTCGGCAGATACGCAGTATTTT.

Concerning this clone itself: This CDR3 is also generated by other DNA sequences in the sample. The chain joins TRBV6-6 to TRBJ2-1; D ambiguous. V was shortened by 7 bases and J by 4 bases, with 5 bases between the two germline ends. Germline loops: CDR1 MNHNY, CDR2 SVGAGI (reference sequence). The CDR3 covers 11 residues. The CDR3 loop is CASTQYNEQFF. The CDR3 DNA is TGTGCCAGCACCCAGTACAATGAGCAGTTCTTC.

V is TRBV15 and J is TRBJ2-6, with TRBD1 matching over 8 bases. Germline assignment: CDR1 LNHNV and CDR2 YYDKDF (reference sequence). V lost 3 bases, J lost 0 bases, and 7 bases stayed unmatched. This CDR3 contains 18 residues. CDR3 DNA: TGTGCCACCAGCAGGACGGGACAGGAGTTCTCTGGGGCCAACGTCCTGACTTTC. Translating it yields CATSRTGQEFSGANVLTF.

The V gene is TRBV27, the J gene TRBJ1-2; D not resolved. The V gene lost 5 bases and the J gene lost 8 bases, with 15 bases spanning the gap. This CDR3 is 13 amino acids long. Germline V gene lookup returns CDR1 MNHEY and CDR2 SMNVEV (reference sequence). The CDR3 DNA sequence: TGTGCCAGCAGTCCCATGAGGGCGAGGGGCTACACCTTC. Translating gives CASSPMRARGYTF.

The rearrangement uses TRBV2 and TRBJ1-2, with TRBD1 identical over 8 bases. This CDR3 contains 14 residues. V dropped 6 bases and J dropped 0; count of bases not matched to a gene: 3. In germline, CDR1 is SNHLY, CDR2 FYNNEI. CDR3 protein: CASRDREANYGYTF. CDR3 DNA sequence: TGTGCCAGCAGGGACAGGGAAGCTAACTATGGCTACACCTTC.

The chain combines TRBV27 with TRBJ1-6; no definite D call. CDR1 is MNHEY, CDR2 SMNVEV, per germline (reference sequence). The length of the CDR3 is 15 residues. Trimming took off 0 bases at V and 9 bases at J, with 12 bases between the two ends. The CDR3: CASSLSWWSGSPLHF. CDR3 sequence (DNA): TGTGCCAGCAGTTTATCCTGGTGGTCTGGTTCACCCCTCCACTTT.

For the CDR3, the DNA is TGTGCCAGCAGCCCCCCCGGAGGACAGTTTTACGAGCAGTACTTC. Protein: CASSPPGGQFYEQYF. V usage is TRBV7-9 and J usage is TRBJ2-7; a possible D gene is TRBD1 (6 bases). Germline V gives CDR1 SEHNR, CDR2 FQNEAQ (reference sequence). V lost 5 bases and J lost 4, with 18 bases in between. The CDR3 loop spans 15 amino acids.

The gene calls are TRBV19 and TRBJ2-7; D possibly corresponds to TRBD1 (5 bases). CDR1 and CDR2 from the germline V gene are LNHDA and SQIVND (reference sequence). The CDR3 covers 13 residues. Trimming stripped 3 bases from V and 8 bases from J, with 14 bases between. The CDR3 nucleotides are TGTGCCAGTAGTATGGGGCAGGGCGACCAGCAGTACTTC. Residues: CASSMGQGDQQYF.

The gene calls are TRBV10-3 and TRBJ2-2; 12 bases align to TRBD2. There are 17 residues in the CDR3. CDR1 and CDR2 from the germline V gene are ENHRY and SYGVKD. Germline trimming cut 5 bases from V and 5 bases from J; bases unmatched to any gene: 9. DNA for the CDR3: TGTGCCATCAGTAAGCCCCTAGCGGGAGGGCCGACCGGGGAGCTGTTTTTT. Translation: CAISKPLAGGPTGELFF.

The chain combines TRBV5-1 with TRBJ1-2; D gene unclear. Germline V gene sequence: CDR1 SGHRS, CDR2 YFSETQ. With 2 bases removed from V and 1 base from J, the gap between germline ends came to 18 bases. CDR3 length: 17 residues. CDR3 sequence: CASSFGMLVWGNYGYTF. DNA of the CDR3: TGCGCCAGCAGCTTTGGAATGCTAGTCTGGGGTAACTATGGCTACACCTTC.

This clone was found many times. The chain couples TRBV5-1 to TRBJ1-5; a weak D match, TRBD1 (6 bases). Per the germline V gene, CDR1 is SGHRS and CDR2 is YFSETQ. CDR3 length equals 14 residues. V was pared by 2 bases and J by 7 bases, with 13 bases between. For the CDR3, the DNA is TGCGCCAGCAGCTTACAGGGTTTGCGGCAGCCCCAGCATTTT. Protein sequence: CASSLQGLRQPQHF.

The chain's CDR3 is CASSVMSGGRNEQFF. The CDR3, as DNA: TGTGCCAGCAGTGTGATGTCGGGAGGCCGCAATGAGCAGTTCTTC. The chain couples TRBV28 to TRBJ2-1; 7 bases agree with TRBD2. V lost 5 bases to trimming and J lost 6 bases; unmatched junction nucleotides: 10. The CDR3 extends over 15 amino acids. CDR1 is MDHEN, CDR2 SYDVKM, per germline.

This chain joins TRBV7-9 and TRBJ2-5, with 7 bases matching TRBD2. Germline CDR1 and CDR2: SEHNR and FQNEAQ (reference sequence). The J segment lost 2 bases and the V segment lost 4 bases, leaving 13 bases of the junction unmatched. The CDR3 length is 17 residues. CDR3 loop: CASSSPSVGGTQETQYF. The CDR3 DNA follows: TGTGCCAGCAGCTCCCCGTCCGTCGGGGGGACGCAAGAGACCCAGTACTTC.

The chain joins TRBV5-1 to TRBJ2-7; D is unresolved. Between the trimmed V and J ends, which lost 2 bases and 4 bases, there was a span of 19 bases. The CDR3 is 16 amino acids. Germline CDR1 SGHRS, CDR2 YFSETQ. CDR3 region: CASSLGPSGPEYEQYF. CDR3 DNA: TGCGCCAGCAGCTTAGGTCCCTCCGGGCCAGAATACGAGCAGTACTTC.

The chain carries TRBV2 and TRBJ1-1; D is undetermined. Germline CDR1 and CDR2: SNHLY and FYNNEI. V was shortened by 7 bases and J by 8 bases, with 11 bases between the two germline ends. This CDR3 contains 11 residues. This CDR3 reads CASNKRTEAFF. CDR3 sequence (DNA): TGTGCCAGCAATAAACGTACCGAAGCTTTCTTT.

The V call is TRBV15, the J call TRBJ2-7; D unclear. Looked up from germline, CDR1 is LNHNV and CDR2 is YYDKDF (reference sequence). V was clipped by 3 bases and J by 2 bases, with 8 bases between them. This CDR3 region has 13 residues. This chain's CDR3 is CATSRVFPYEQYF. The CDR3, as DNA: TGTGCCACCAGCAGGGTGTTTCCCTACGAGCAGTACTTC.

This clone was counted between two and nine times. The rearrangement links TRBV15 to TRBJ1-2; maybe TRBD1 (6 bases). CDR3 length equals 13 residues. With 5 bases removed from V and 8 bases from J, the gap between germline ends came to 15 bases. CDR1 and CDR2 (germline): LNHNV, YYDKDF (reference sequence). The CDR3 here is CATSGRGRAGYTF. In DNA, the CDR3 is TGTGCCACCAGCGGAAGGGGGAGAGCAGGCTACACCTTC.

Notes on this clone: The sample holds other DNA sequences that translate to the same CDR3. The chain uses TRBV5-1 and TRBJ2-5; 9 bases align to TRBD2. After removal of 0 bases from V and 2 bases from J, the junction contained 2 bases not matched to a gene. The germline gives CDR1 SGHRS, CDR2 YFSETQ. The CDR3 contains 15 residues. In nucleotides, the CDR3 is TGCGCCAGCAGCTTGGGACTAGCGGCTCAAGAGACCCAGTACTTC. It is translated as CASSLGLAAQETQYF.

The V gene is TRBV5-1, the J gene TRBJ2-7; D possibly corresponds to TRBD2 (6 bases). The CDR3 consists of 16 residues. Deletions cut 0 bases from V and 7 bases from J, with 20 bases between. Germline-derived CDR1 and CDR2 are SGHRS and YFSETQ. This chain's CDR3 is CASSLADVVGGGEQYF. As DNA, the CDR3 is TGCGCCAGCAGCTTGGCCGATGTGGTGGGAGGTGGGGAGCAGTACTTC.

The CDR3 region has the DNA TGTGCCAGCAGCTTAAACGCGGGGGGCCCTGAAGAGACCCAGTACTTC. It translates to CASSLNAGGPEETQYF. The J gene is TRBJ2-5, the V gene TRBV11-2; 8 bases align to TRBD2. CDR1 and CDR2 from the germline V gene are SGHAT and FQNNGV. V was clipped by 2 bases and J by 3 bases; unmatched bases: 8. This CDR3 has 16 amino acids.

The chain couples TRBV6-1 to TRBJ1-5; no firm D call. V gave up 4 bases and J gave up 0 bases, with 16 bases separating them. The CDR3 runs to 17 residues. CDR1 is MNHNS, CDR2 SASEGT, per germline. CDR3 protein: CASSVGKGSNSNQPQHF. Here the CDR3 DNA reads TGTGCCAGCAGTGTGGGGAAAGGCTCGAATAGCAATCAGCCCCAGCATTTT.

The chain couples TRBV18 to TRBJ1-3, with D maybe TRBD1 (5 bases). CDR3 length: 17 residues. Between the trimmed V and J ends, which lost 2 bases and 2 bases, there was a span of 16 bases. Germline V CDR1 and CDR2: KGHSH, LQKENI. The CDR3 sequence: CASSPRGPGRPGNTIYF. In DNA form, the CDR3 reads TGTGCCAGCTCACCAAGGGGCCCAGGGCGGCCTGGAAACACCATATATTTT.

The CDR3 region is CSVATLRGEQYF. In DNA, the CDR3 is TGCAGCGTTGCAACCCTCAGAGGCGAGCAGTACTTC. This rearrangement joins TRBV29-1 to TRBJ2-7; D is ambiguous. The length of the CDR3 is 12 residues. In germline, CDR1 is SQVTM, CDR2 ANQGSEA. Trimming stripped 4 bases from V and 6 bases from J, with 13 bases between.

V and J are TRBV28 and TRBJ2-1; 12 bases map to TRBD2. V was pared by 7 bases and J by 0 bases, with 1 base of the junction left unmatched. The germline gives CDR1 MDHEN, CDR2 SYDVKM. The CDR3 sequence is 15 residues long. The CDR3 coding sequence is TGTGCCAGCACGACTAGCGGGGGCTCCTACAATGAGCAGTTCTTC. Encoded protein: CASTTSGGSYNEQFF.

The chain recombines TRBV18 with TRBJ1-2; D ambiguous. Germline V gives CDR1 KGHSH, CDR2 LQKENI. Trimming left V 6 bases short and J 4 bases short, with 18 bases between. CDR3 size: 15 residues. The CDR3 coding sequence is TGTGCCAGCTCCCGCAGTCAAGAAGGAGTCTATGGCTACACCTTC. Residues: CASSRSQEGVYGYTF.

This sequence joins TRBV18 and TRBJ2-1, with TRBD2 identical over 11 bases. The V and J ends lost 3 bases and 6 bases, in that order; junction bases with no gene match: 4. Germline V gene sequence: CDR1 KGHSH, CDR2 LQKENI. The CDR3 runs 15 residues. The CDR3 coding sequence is TGTGCCAGCTCACCGGGTAGCGGGAGGGCCAATGAGCAGTTCTTC. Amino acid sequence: CASSPGSGRANEQFF. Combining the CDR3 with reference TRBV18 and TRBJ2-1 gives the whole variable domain NAGVMQNPRHLVRRRGQEARLRCSPMKGHSHVYWYRQLPEEGLKFMVYLQKENIIDESGMPKERFSAEFPKEGPSILRIQQVVRGDSAAYFCASSPGSGRANEQFFGPGTRLTVL.

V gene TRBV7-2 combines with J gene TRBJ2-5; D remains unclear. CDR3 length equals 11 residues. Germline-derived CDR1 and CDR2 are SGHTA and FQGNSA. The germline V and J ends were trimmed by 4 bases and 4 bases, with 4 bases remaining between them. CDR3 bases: TGTGCCAGCAGCTCCTTAGAGACCCAGTACTTC. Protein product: CASSSLETQYF.

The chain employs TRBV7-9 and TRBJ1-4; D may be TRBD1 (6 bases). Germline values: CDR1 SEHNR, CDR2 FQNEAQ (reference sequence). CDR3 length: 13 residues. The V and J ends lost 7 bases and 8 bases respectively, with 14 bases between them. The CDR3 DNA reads TGTGCCAGCACCATGGGGACAACCGAAAAACTGTTTTTT. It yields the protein CASTMGTTEKLFF. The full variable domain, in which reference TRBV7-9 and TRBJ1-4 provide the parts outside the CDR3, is DTGVSQNPRHKITKRGQNVTFRCDPISEHNRLYWYRQTLGQGPEFLTYFQNEAQLEKSRLLSDRFSAERPKGSFSTLEIQRTEQGDSAMYLCASTMGTTEKLFFGSGTQLSVL.